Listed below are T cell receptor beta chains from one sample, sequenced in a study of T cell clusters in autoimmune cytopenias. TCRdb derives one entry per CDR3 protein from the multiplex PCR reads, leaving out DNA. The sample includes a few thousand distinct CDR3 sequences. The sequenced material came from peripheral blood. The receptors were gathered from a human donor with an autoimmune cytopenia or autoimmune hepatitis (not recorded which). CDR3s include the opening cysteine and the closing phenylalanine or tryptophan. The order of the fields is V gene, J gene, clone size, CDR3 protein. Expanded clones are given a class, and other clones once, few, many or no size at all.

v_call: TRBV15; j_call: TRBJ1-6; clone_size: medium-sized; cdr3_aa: CATSRDVTANSPLHF
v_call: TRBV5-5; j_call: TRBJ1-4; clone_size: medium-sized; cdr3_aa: CASSLRQGASEKLFF
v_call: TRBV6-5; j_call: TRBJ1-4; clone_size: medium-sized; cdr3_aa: CASSSGRGVEKLFF
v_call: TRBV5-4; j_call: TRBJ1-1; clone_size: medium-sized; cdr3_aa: CASSFFYRGDTEAFF
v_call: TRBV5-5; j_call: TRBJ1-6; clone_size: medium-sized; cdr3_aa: CASSQGHPNSPLHF
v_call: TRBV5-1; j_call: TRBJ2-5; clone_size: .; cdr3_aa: CASSVGTGPPQETQYF
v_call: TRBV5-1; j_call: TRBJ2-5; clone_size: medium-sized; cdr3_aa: CASSFAGGTGETQYF
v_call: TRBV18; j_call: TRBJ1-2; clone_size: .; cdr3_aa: CASSPTGGQSYGYTF
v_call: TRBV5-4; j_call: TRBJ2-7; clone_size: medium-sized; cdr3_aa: CASSPRGGLSSYEQYF
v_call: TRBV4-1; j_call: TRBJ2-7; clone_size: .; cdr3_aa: CASSQPGQGVYEQYF
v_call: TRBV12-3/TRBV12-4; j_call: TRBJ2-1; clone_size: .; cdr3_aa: CASSLGVVGGNEQFF
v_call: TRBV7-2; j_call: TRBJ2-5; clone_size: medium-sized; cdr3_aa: CASKQGSEETQYF
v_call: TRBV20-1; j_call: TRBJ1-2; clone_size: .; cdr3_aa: CSATGTVGYGYTF
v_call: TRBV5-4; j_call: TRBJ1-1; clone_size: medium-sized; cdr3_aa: CASIHSTHDTEAFF
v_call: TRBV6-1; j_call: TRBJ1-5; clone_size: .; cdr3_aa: CASSARTGHQPQHF
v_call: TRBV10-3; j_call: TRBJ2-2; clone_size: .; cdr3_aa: CAIKASGVSTGELFF
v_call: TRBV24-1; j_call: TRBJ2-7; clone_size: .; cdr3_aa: CATSEADPGQVTYEQYF
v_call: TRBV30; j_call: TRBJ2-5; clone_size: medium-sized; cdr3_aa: CAWKRAGRETQYF
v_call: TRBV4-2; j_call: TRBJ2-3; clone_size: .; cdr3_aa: CASSMGCRTDTQYF
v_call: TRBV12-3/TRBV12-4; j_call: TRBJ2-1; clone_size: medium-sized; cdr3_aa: CASSLLGENEQFF
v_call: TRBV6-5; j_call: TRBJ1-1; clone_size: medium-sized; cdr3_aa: CASSVQGSSAEAFF
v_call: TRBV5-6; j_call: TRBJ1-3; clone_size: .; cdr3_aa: CAKSSRRTGGNSRGNTIYF
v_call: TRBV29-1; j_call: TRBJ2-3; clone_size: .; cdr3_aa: CSVAWGTSESDTQYF
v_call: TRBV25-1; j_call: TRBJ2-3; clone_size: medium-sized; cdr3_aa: CASSDPGQGSDTQYF
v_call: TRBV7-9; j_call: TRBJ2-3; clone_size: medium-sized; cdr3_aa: CASSLEFTSGTSTDTQYF
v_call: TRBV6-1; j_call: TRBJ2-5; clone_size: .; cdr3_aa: CASSLAQAGGVETQYF
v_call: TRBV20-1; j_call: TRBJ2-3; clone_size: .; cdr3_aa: CSARPRYRAGGPQDTQYF
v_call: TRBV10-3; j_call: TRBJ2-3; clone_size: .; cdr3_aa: CAISTGLGRDTQYF
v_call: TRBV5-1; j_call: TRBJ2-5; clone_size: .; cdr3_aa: CASSIFGTGEETQYF
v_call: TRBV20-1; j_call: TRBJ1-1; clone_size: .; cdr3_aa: CSAQQRGLGNTEAFF
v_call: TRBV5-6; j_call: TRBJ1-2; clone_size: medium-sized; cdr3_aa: CASSLGSFQGHGYTF
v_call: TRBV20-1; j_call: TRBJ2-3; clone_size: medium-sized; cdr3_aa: CSALRLAASTDTQYF
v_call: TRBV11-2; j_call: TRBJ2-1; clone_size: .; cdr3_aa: CASSDGGGMYNEQFF
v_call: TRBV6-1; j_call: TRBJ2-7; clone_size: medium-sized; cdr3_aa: CASRGSGTSGGEQYF
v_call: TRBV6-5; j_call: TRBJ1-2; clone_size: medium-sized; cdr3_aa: CASRTRTGGGYTF
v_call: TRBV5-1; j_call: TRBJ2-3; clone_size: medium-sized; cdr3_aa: CASSFSGTGADTQYF
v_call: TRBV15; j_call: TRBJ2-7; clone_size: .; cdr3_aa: CATSRGGARTGRNEQYF
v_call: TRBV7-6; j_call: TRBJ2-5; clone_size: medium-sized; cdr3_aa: CASSLWPGGETQYF
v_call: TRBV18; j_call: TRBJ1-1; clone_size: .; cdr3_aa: CASSPNRQGGNTEAFF
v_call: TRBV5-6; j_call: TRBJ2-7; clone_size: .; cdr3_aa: CASSGTAYEQYF
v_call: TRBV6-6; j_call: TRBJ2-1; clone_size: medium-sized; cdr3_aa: CASSYSGQPSKAFF
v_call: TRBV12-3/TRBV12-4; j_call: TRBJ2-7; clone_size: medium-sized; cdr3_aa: CASSSQDGPSYEQYF
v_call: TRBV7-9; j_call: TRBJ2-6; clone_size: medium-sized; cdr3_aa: CASSLLAGSGANVLTF
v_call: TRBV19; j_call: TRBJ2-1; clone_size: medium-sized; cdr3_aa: CASSHPGLNNEQFF
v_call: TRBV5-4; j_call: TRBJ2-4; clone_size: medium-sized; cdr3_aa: CASSLGGGGPKNIQYF
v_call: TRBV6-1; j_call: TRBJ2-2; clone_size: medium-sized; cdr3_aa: CASSIRDGLGELFF
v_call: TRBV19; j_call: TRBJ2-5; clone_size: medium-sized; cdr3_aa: CASSIVGGALETQYF
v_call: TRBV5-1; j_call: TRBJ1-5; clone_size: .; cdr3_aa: CASSSGDSNQPQHF
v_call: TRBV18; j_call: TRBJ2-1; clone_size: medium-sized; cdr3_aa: CASSPSGARSEQFF